These 21 T cell receptor beta chains share one sample of origin, sequenced in a study of tumor-infiltrating lymphocytes in oesophageal squamous cell carcinoma. MiXCR was run by TCRdb on the PCR reads, yielding one entry per CDR3 protein. The data contain just over 8,500 distinct CDR3 sequences, 66% of them singletons. Material for sequencing was esophageal tumor tissue. The origin of the receptors is a female donor with esophageal squamous cell carcinoma.

The genes are TRBV10-1 and TRBJ2-1; D is undetermined. The CDR3 length is 14 residues. V gave up 0 bases and J gave up 9 bases, with 12 bases separating them. Germline values: CDR1 WNHNN, CDR2 SYGVQD (reference sequence). CDR3 loop: CASSESAGAVEQFF. In DNA, the CDR3 is TGCGCCAGCAGTGAGTCGGCCGGTGCGGTTGAGCAGTTCTTC.

This sequence joins TRBV11-1 and TRBJ2-7; no clear D. The tail of the sequence fits TRBJ2-5 better, so the J call may be wrong. The CDR3 is 15 residues long. The germline CDR1 and CDR2 sequences are SGHAT and FQDESV (reference sequence). The CDR3 coding sequence is TGTGCCAGCAGCTCAGGCCCGAGAAAACAAGAGACCCAGTACTTC. Translation gives CASSSGPRKQETQYF.

This chain links TRBV7-3 with TRBJ2-4, with 10 bases aligning to TRBD2. TRBJ2-5 explains the end of the DNA better; the J call may be wrong. Per the germline V gene, CDR1 is SGHTA and CDR2 is FQGTGA. The CDR3 has 15 amino acids. This CDR3 is CASSRAGTSEETQYF. The CDR3, as DNA: TGTGCCAGCAGCAGAGCCGGGACTAGCGAAGAGACCCAGTACTTC.

The J gene is TRBJ2-3, the V gene TRBV7-3; no definite D call. This CDR3 is 11 amino acids long. Germline V gene data show CDR1 as SGHTA and CDR2 as FQGTGA. V was cut by 3 bases and J by 8 bases, with 6 bases left in between. The CDR3 DNA reads as TGTGCCAGCAGCTTGGGCGGTACGCAGTATTTT. This sequence encodes CASSLGGTQYF.

Concerning this clonotype: The junction and the germline gene differ at one end; a read error may be behind it. This chain uses TRBV7-3 with TRBJ2-5; a weak D match, TRBD2 (6 bases). The end of the DNA fits TRBJ2-1 better, so the J call may be wrong. Looked up from germline, CDR1 is SGHTA and CDR2 is FQGTGA. The CDR3 contains 16 residues. CDR3 region: CASSPGDVRPYDEQFF. In DNA form, the CDR3 reads TGTGCCAGCAGCCCGGGGGACGTCAGGCCCTACGATGAGCAGTTCTTC.

DNA for the CDR3: TGTGCCAGCAGCTCCGGGACTAGCGGGAGGTTTGAGCAGTACTTC. Protein sequence: CASSSGTSGRFEQYF. The J gene is TRBJ2-5, the V gene TRBV11-2; 15 positions match TRBD2. The CDR3 length is 15 residues. V trimming: 4 bases; J trimming: 11 bases; junction bases outside the gene matches: 8. CDR1 and CDR2 (germline): SGHAT, FQNNGV.

The CDR3 is CATSRDSLAAYTGELFF. The CDR3 nucleotides are TGTGCCACCAGCAGAGATTCGTTGGCAGCCTACACCGGGGAGCTGTTTTTT. The chain recombines TRBV15 with TRBJ2-2, with no clear D. The CDR3 contains 17 residues. V was pared by 0 bases and J by 3 bases, with 14 bases between. From germline, CDR1 is LNHNV and CDR2 YYDKDF (reference sequence). The whole variable domain, remainder taken from reference TRBV15 and TRBJ2-2, is DAMVIQNPRYQVTQFGKPVTLSCSQTLNHNVMYWYQQKSSQAPKLLFHYYDKDFNNEADTPDNFQSRRPNTSFCFLDIRSPGLGDTAMYLCATSRDSLAAYTGELFFGEGSRLTVL.

The chain joins TRBV7-2 to TRBJ2-3; a possible D gene is TRBD2 (6 bases). The CDR3 is made up of 15 amino acids. The germline gives CDR1 SGHTA, CDR2 FQGNSA. V lost 7 bases and J lost 1, with 15 bases in between. CDR3 coding DNA: TGTGCCAGCACAGGCAGGCGGGGTCGCACAGATACGCAGTATTTT. It codes for CASTGRRGRTDTQYF.

This sequence joins TRBV6-1 and TRBJ2-1; 12 nucleotides agree with TRBD1. J lost 6 bases, V lost 7 bases, and 7 bases had no gene match. Germline V gene lookup returns CDR1 MNHNS and CDR2 SASEGT. CDR3 length equals 15 residues. DNA for the CDR3: TGTGCCAGCAATTCGGGACAGGGGGCGTTCAATGAGCAGTTCTTC. Its translation: CASNSGQGAFNEQFF.

Comment on this clonotype: In this CDR3 the conserved last residue, phenylalanine or tryptophan, is missing, so a read error is likely. The limits of the CDR3 on the DNA are not certain, so only TCRdb's listed CDR3 is given. The chain employs TRBV11-2 and TRBJ2-5; the D segment call TRBD1 is taken from the table without a DNA check. The germline gives CDR1 SGHAT, CDR2 FQNNGV. Counting both end residues, the CDR3 totals 16 amino acids. This chain's CDR3 is CASSSGQYNSPLHFGN.

As to this clonotype: One end of the junction varies from germline; a read error may be responsible. V usage is TRBV6-2 or TRBV6-3 and J usage is TRBJ2-4, with D tentatively TRBD1 (5 bases). Germline lookup yields CDR1 MNHEY and CDR2 SVGEGT. This CDR3 has 14 amino acids. The CDR3 protein is CASSEGAGSNEQYF. The CDR3, as DNA: TGTGCCAGCAGTGAAGGGGCAGGGTCCAACGAGCAGTACTTT.

The chain joins TRBV12-3 or TRBV12-4 to TRBJ2-7; 8 positions match TRBD1. The J call may not be correct, given that the DNA end is closer to TRBJ1-2. The CDR3 sequence is 16 residues long. CDR3 sequence: CASSRDRGVSSNGYTF. CDR3 coding DNA: TGTGCCAGCAGTCGAGACAGGGGTGTATCCTCGAATGGCTACACCTTC.

The chain combines TRBV12-3 or TRBV12-4 with TRBJ2-6; 9 nucleotides match TRBD2. The J call may be incorrect, as the DNA end agrees better with TRBJ2-1. This CDR3 comprises 16 residues. CDR3 loop: CASSSQRGATYNEQFF. DNA for the CDR3: TGTGCCAGCAGTTCACAGCGGGGGGCGACCTACAATGAGCAGTTCTTC.

The genes are TRBV7-9 and TRBJ2-6; TRBD2 aligns across 14 bases. The last part of the DNA fits TRBJ2-1 better; the J call may be wrong. Per the germline V gene, CDR1 is SEHNR and CDR2 is FQNEAQ (reference sequence). The CDR3 runs 18 residues. In DNA form, the CDR3 reads TGTGCCAGCAGCTCTAGCGGCCTCGGGACTAGCGGGAGAAATGAGCAGTTCTTC. Protein: CASSSSGLGTSGRNEQFF.

The sample holds a few counts of this clonotype. A junction boundary mismatches the germline segment, possibly from a read error. V gene TRBV7-6 combines with J gene TRBJ2-1, with D perhaps assigned TRBD1 or TRBD2 (5 bases each). Per the germline V gene, CDR1 is SGHVS and CDR2 is FNYEAQ. The CDR3 is 13 residues long. Here the CDR3 reads CASSLGRGDEQFF. CDR3 DNA: TGTGCTAGCAGCCTTGGGCGAGGGGATGAGCAGTTCTTC. Complete variable domain (other parts from reference TRBV7-6 and TRBJ2-1): GAGVSQSPRYKVTKRGQDVALRCDPISGHVSLYWYRQALGQGPEFLTYFNYEAQQDKSGLPNDRFSAERPEGSISTLTIQRTEQRDSAMYRCASSLGRGDEQFFGPGTRLTVL.

This clonotype was detected only a few times. One junction end disagrees with the germline gene, perhaps due to a read error. The chain is built from TRBV7-6 and TRBJ2-7; 7 nucleotides match TRBD2. This CDR3 comprises 16 residues. Per germline, CDR1 SGHVS and CDR2 FNYEAQ. CDR3 region: CASSLSGRDYNSPLHF. The DNA for the CDR3 is TGTGCCAGCAGCTTATCGGGACGGGACTATAATTCACCCCTCCACTTC.

The rearrangement joins TRBV7-2 to TRBJ2-3; 7 bases map to TRBD2. Germline V gene sequence: CDR1 SGHTA, CDR2 FQGNSA. Unmatched junction bases numbered 6, after V lost 6 bases and J lost 0 bases. The CDR3 extends over 15 amino acids. The CDR3, as DNA: TGTGCCAGCAGTCGGGACTACCTCAGCACAGATACGCAGTATTTT. The encoded protein is CASSRDYLSTDTQYF.

This chain links TRBV7-3 with TRBJ2-1; the match to TRBD1 covers 11 bases. The J call is doubtful: the DNA matches TRBJ2-5 better. The germline CDR1 and CDR2 sequences are SGHTA and FQGTGA. The CDR3 is 16 amino acids. The CDR3 reads CASSLTPGQGEETQYF. In nucleotides, the CDR3 is TGTGCCAGCAGCTTAACCCCGGGACAGGGGGAAGAGACCCAGTACTTC.

This clonotype was found many times. V is TRBV7-2 and J is TRBJ2-5; 9 bases are a match to TRBD1. Germline V gene lookup returns CDR1 SGHTA and CDR2 FQGNSA. The junction had 11 bases not matched to a gene; V was cut back by 5 bases and J by 4 bases. There are 16 residues in the CDR3. The CDR3 spells CASSAYRGRGLETQYF. For the CDR3, the DNA is TGTGCCAGCAGCGCCTACAGGGGGCGCGGTCTAGAGACCCAGTACTTC.

This clonotype is categorized as large. The chain has TRBV12-3 or TRBV12-4 and TRBJ2-2, with TRBD1 matching over 7 bases. This CDR3 has 15 amino acids. V shed 7 bases and J 2 bases; nucleotides not matched to a gene: 7. The CDR3, as DNA: TGTGCCAGCAAAGACAGGGTTCTCAACACCGGGGAGCTGTTTTTT. This sequence encodes CASKDRVLNTGELFF.

This clonotype was seen a few times. The chain is built from TRBV11-2 and TRBJ2-7; the D gene is possibly TRBD1 (5 bases). Trimming pared 2 bases from V and 2 bases from J, leaving 10 bases between. CDR1 is SGHAT and CDR2 is FQNNGV in the germline V gene. This CDR3 is 14 amino acids long. Written as DNA, the CDR3 is TGTGCCAGCAGCTTAATCCCAGGGACCTACGAGCAGTACTTC. Its protein product is CASSLIPGTYEQYF. The full variable domain, completed using reference TRBV11-2 and TRBJ2-7, is EAGVAQSPRYKIIEKRQSVAFWCNPISGHATLYWYQQILGQGPKLLIQFQNNGVVDDSQLPKDRFSAERLKGVDSTLKIQPAKLEDSAVYLCASSLIPGTYEQYFGPGTRLTVT.